This TCR beta chain came from a study of early T cells in non-severe SARS-CoV-2 infection. Findings and caveats of the study: Sequences matched to VDJdb favored anti-spike CD8 responses, while private and CD4 specificities were missed.

Notes on this clonotype: As yet, its antigen is unknown.

The CDR3 runs to 16 residues. Germline CDR1 and CDR2: SGHTA and FQGNSA. J was trimmed by 4 bases and V by 7 bases; bases with no gene match: 15. Individual cDNA molecules were tagged with unique molecular identifiers. A single record per CDR3 protein comes from TCRdb applying MiXCR to the 5' RACE reads. This table holds 80,000 or so distinct CDR3 sequences, roughly a sixth found once. This sequence originates from an adult who was a healthcare worker with PCR-confirmed SARS-CoV-2 infection or an uninfected control (not recorded which). The rearrangement links TRBV7-2 to TRBJ1-2; 7 nucleotides line up with TRBD1. The sequencing input was whole blood. The CDR3, as DNA: TGTGCCAGCACCCTACGGGTCTCGGACAGGCCCTATGGCTACACCTTC. Translation: CASTLRVSDRPYGYTF.